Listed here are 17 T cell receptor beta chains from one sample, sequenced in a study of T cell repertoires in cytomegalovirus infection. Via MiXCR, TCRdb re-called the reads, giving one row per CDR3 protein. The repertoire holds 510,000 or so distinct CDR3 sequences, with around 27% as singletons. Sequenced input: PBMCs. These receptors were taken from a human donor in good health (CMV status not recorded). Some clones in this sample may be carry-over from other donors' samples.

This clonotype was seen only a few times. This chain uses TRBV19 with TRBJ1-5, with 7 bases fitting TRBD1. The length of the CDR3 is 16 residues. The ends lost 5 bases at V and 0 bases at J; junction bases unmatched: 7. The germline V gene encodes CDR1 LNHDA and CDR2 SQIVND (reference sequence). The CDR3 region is CASSSDRDSSNQPQHF. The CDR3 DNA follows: TGTGCCAGTAGTTCAGACCGGGACAGTAGCAATCAGCCCCAGCATTTT.

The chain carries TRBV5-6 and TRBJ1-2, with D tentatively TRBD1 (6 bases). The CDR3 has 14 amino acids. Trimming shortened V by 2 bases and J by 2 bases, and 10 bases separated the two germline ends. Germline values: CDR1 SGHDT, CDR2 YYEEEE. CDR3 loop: CASSFPTGNYGYTF. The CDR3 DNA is TGTGCCAGCAGCTTTCCGACAGGCAACTATGGCTACACCTTC.

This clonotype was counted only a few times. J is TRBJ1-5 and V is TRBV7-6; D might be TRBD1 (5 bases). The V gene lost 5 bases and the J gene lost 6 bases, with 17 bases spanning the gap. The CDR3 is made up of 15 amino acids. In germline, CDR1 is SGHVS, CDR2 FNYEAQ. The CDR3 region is CASSPDGGASQPQHF. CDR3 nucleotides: TGTGCCAGCAGCCCCGACGGAGGGGCTAGTCAGCCCCAGCATTTT.

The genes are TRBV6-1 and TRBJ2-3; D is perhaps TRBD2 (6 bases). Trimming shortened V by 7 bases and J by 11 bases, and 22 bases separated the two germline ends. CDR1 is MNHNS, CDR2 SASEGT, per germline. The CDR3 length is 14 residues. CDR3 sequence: CASIRTGGSGRQYF. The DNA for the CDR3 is TGTGCCAGCATCCGAACTGGAGGGAGCGGGCGGCAGTATTTT.

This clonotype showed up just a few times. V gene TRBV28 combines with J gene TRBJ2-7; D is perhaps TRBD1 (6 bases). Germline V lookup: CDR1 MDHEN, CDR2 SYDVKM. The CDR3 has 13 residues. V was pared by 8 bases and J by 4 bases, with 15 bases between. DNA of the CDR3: TGTGCCAGCTCTGGGCAGGGGCCTTACGAGCAGTACGTC. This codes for CASSGQGPYEQYV.

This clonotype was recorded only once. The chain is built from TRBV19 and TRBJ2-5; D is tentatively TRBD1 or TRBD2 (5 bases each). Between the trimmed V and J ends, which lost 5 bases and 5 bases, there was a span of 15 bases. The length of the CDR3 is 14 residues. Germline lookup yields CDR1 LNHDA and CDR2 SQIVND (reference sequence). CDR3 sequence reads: CASSFRDPRETQYF. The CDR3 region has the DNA TGTGCCAGTAGTTTCCGGGACCCCAGGGAGACCCAGTACTTC.

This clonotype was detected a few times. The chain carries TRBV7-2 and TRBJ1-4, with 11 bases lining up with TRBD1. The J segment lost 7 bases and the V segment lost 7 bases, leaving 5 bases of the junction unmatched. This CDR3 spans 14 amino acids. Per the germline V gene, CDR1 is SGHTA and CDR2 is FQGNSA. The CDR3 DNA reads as TGTGCCAGCAACTCGGGACAGGGGGGTGAAAAACTGTTTTTT. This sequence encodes CASNSGQGGEKLFF.

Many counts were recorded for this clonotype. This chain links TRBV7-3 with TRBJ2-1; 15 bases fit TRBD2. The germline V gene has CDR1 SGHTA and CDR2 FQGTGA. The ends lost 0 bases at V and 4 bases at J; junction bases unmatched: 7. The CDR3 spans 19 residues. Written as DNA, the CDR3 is TGTGCCAGCAGCTTAACCCCTCGGACTAGCGGGAGGGCTTACAATGAGCAGTTCTTC. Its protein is CASSLTPRTSGRAYNEQFF.

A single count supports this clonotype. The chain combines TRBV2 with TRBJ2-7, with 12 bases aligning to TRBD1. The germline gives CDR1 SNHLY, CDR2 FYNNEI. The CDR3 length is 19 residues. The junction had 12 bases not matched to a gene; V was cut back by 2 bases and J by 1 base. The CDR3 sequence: CASSELGQGAPLGSYEQYF. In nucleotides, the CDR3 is TGTGCCAGCAGTGAACTGGGACAGGGGGCGCCTTTGGGGTCCTACGAGCAGTACTTC. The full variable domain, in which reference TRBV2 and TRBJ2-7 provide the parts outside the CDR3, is EPEVTQTPSHQVTQMGQEVILRCVPISNHLYFYWYRQILGQKVEFLVSFYNNEISEKSEIFDDQFSVERPDGSNFTLKIRSTKLEDSAMYFCASSELGQGAPLGSYEQYFGPGTRLTVT.

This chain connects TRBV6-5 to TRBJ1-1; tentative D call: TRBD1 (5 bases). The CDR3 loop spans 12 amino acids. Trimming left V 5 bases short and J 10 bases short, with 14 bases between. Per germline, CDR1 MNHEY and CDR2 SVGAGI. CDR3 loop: CASSNPGTIAFF. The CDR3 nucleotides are TGTGCCAGCAGTAACCCCGGGACGATAGCTTTCTTT.

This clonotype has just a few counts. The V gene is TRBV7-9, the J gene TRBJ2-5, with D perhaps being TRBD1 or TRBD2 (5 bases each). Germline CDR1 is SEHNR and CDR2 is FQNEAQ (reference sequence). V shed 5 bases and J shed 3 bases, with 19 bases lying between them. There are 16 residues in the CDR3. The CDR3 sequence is CASSHLVSRGEETQYF. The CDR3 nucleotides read TGTGCCAGCAGCCACCTGGTGTCGAGAGGGGAAGAGACCCAGTACTTC.

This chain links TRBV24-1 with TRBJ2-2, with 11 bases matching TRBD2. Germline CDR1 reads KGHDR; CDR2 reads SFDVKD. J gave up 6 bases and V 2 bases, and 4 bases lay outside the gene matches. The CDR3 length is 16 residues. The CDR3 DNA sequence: TGTGCCACCAGTGATTCCGGGACTAGCGGACCCGGGGAGCTGTTTTTT. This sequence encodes CATSDSGTSGPGELFF.

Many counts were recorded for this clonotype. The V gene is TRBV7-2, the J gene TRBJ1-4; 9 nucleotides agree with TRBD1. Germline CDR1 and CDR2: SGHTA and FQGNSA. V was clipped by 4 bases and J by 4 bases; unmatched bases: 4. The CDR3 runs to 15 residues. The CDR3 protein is CASSSPDRGNEKLFF. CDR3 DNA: TGTGCCAGCAGCTCCCCGGACAGGGGTAATGAAAAACTGTTTTTT.

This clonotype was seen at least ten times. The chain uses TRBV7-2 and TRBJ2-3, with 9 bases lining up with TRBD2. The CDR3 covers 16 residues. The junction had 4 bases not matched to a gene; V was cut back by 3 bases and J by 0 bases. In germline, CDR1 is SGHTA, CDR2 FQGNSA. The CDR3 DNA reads TGTGCCAGCAGCTTGGTAGCGGGAGCTAGCACAGATACGCAGTATTTT. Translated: CASSLVAGASTDTQYF. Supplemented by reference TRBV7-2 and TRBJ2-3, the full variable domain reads GAGVSQSPSNKVTEKGKDVELRCDPISGHTALYWYRQSLGQGLEFLIYFQGNSAPDKSGLPSDRFSAERTGGSVSTLTIQRTQQEDSAVYLCASSLVAGASTDTQYFGPGTRLTVL.

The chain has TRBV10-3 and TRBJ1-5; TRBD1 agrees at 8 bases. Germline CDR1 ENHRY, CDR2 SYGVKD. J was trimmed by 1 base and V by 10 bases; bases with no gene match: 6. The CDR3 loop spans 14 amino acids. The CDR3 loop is CASLGQESNQPQHF. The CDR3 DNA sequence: TGTGCCAGCTTGGGACAGGAAAGCAATCAGCCCCAGCATTTT.

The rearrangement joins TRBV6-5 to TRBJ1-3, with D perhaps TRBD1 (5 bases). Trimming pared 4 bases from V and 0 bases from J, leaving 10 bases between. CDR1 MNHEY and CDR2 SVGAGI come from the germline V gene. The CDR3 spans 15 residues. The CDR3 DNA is TGTGCCAGCAGTTCGACAGCCTACTCTGGAAACACCATATATTTT. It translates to CASSSTAYSGNTIYF.

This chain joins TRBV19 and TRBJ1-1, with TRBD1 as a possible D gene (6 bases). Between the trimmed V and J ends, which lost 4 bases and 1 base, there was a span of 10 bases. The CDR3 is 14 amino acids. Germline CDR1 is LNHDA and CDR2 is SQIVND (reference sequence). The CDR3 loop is CASSTPGENTEAFF. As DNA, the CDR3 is TGTGCCAGTAGTACTCCAGGGGAGAACACTGAAGCTTTCTTT.